The present T cell receptor beta chain was sequenced within a study of blood T cell repertoires in COVID-19. Background on the study: The United States, Italy and Spain provided the acute and convalescent COVID-19 samples.

In the authors' workflow: Scientists estimated how many nucleated cells there were by amplifying reference gene primers. Using immunoSEQ multiplex PCR, the repertoire was profiled, and TCRdb retains in-frame clones only, with some absent. D and trimming come from the DNA, and the V and J calls and clone size come from that table. Here the sample spans over 150,000 clones, over 80% being singletons. Germline assignment: CDR1 LGHNA and CDR2 YSLEER. The V and J ends lost 0 bases and 5 bases respectively, with 11 bases between them. The CDR3 runs to 15 residues. The chain is built from TRBV4-3 and TRBJ1-3; D unresolved. The sequenced sample consisted of peripheral blood. The receptor was derived from a woman aged 55 to 70 who had recovered from COVID-19. CDR3 residues: CASSQEFGQRNTIYF. CDR3 nucleotides: TGCGCCAGCAGCCAAGAATTTGGGCAGCGAAACACCATATATTTT.